This entry lists 6 T cell receptor beta chains sequenced from one sample in a study of shared clonotypes between healthy human individuals. The method was immunoSEQ multiplex PCR; TCRdb's version includes in-frame clones alone and lacks a portion of them. The sample includes about 2.4 million clones, approximately 90% of them seen just once. The sample was naive CD4+ T cells sorted from blood. The subset denotes: CD45RA+ positively selected. These receptor sequences come from a man younger than 35 in good health.

The rearrangement uses TRBV5-5 and TRBJ1-2; D not resolved. The V end was cut by 4 bases, the J end by 1 base, with 11 bases between. The germline V gene encodes CDR1 SGHKS and CDR2 YYEKEE (reference sequence). The CDR3 length is 14 residues. The CDR3 loop reads CASSPRIINYGYTF. DNA of the CDR3: TGTGCCAGCAGCCCCAGGATAATTAACTATGGCTACACCTTC.

A word on this clone: Other nucleotide sequences in the sample specify the same CDR3. This chain joins TRBV7-9 and TRBJ2-3; D is ambiguous. The CDR3 is 14 residues long. Trimming stripped 1 base from V and 0 bases from J, with 5 bases between. Germline assignment: CDR1 SEHNR and CDR2 FQNEAQ (reference sequence). The CDR3 spells CASSLVDSTDTQYF. The DNA of the CDR3 is TGTGCCAGCAGCTTAGTAGACAGCACAGATACGCAGTATTTT.

V usage is TRBV30 and J usage is TRBJ2-1; 7 nucleotides agree with TRBD2. The junction had 4 bases not matched to a gene; V was cut back by 5 bases and J by 0 bases. The CDR3 is 14 residues long. Germline CDR1 is GTSNPN and CDR2 is SVGIG (reference sequence). This CDR3 is CAWGREISYNEQFF. In nucleotides, the CDR3 is TGTGCCTGGGGGCGGGAGATCTCCTACAATGAGCAGTTCTTC. The complete variable domain, with remaining parts taken from reference TRBV30 and TRBJ2-1, reads SQTIHQWPATLVQPVGSPLSLECTVEGTSNPNLYWYRQAAGRGLQLLFYSVGIGQISSEVPQNLSASRPQDRQFILSSKKLLLSDSGFYLCAWGREISYNEQFFGPGTRLTVL.

The V call is TRBV7-8, the J call TRBJ2-7; D gene uncertain. The CDR3 is 14 residues long. Trimming pared 6 bases from V and 6 bases from J, leaving 18 bases between. Germline loops: CDR1 SGHVS, CDR2 FQNEAQ. The CDR3 DNA follows: TGTGCCAGCAGTTACGGACCGTCTGGGCGCGAGCAGTACTTC. Protein sequence: CASSYGPSGREQYF.

This chain uses TRBV10-3 with TRBJ2-2, with 11 positions matching TRBD2. In germline, CDR1 is ENHRY, CDR2 SYGVKD. There are 17 residues in the CDR3. With 0 bases clipped from V and 12 bases from J, the junction kept 12 bases outside the gene matches. DNA of the CDR3: TGTGCCATCAGTGAGTCCGGTAGCGGGAGGGCCGGTTTAAAGCTGTTTTTT. As protein: CAISESGSGRAGLKLFF.

The CDR3, as DNA: TGTGCCAGTAGTATAAAGTCAGGGACCTCTGGGGCCAACGTCCTGACTTTC. This sequence encodes CASSIKSGTSGANVLTF. This sequence joins TRBV19 and TRBJ2-6, with D perhaps being TRBD1 or TRBD2 (5 bases each). CDR1 is LNHDA and CDR2 is SQIVND in the germline V gene (reference sequence). The CDR3 extends over 17 amino acids. Trimming removed 2 bases at V and 0 bases at J, with 11 bases between. Together with reference TRBV19 and TRBJ2-6, the CDR3 gives the full variable domain: DGGITQSPKYLFRKEGQNVTLSCEQNLNHDAMYWYRQDPGQGLRLIYYSQIVNDFQKGDIAEGYSVSREKKESFPLTVTSAQKNPTAFYLCASSIKSGTSGANVLTFGAGSRLTVL.